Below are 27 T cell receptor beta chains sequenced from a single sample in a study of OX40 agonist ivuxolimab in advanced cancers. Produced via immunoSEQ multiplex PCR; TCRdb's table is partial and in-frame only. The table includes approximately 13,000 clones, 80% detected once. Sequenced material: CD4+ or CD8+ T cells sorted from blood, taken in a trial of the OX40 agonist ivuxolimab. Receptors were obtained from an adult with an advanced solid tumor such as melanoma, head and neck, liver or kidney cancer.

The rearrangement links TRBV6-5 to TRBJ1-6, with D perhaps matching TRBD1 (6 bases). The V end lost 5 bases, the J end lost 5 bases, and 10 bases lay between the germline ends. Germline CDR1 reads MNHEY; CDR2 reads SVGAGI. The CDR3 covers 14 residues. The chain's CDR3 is CASSLTGNNSPLHF. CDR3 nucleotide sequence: TGTGCCAGCAGTCTCACAGGGAATAATTCACCCCTCCACTTT.

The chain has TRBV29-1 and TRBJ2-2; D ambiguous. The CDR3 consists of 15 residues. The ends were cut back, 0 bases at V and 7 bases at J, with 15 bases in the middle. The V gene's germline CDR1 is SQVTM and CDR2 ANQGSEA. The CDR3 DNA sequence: TGCAGCGTTGAAGATCGGGCCCTAAAGGTCGGGGAGCTGTTTTTT. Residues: CSVEDRALKVGELFF.

CDR3 DNA: TGTGCCAGCAGCTTGCTCGGACAGCCCCAGCATTTT. It codes for CASSLLGQPQHF. The chain has TRBV5-4 and TRBJ1-5; no clear D. V was trimmed by 1 base and J by 7 bases, leaving 6 bases between them. The germline V gene encodes CDR1 SGHNT and CDR2 YYREEE (reference sequence). There are 12 residues in the CDR3.

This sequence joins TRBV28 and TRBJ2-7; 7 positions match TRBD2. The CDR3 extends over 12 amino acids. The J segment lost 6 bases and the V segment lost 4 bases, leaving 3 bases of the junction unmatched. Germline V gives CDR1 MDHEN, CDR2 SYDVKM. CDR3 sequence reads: CASSSPGGEQYF. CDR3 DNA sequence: TGTGCCAGCAGTTCCCCGGGGGGCGAGCAGTACTTC.

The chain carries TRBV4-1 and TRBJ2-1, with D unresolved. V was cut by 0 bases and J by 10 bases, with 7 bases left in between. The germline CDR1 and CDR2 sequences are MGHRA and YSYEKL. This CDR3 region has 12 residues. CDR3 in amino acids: CASSQDLREQFF. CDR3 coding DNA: TGCGCCAGCAGCCAAGATCTCAGGGAGCAGTTCTTC.

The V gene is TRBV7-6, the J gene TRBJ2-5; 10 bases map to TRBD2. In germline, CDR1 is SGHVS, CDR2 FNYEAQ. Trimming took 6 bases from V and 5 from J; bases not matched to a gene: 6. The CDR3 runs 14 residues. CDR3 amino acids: CASSLLAGDETQYF. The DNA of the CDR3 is TGTGCCAGCAGTCTCCTAGCGGGAGATGAGACCCAGTACTTC.

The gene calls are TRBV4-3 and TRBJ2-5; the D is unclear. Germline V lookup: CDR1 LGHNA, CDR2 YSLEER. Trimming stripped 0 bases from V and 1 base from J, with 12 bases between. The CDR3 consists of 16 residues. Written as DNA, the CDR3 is TGCGCCAGCAGCCAAGAAGGGTACCCCACCCAAGAGACCCAGTACTTC. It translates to CASSQEGYPTQETQYF.

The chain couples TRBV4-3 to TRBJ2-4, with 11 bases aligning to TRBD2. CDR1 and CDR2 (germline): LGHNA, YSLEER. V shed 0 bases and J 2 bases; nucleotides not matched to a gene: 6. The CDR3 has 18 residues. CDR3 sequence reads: CASSQDIVAGGPKNIQYF. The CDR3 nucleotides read TGCGCCAGCAGCCAAGATATCGTAGCGGGAGGGCCCAAAAACATTCAGTACTTC.

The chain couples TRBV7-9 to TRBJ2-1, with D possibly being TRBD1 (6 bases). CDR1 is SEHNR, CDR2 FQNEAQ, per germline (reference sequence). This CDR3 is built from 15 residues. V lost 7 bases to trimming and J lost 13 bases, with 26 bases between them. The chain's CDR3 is CASTRGQGPAGFQFF. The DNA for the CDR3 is TGTGCCAGCACCAGAGGCCAGGGGCCAGCTGGTTTCCAGTTCTTC.

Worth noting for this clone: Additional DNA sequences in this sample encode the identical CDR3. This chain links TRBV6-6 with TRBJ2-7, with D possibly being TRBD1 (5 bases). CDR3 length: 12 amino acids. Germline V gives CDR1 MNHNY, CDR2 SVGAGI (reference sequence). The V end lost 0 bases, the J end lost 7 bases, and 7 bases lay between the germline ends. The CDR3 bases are TGTGCCAGCAGTTACTCAGCAGGGGAGCAGTACTTC. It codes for CASSYSAGEQYF.

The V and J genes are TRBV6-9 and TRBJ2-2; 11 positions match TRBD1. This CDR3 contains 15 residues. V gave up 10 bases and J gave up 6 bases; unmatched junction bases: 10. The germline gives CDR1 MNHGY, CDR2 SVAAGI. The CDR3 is CATLGQGALSGELFF. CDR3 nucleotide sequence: TGTGCCACTCTCGGACAGGGGGCGCTTTCCGGGGAGCTGTTTTTT.

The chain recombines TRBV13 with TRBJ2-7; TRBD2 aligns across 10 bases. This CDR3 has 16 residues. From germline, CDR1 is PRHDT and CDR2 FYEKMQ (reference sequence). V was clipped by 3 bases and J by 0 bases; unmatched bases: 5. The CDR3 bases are TGTGCCAGCAGCTTCTGGACTAGCGGAACCTCCTACGAGCAGTACTTC. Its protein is CASSFWTSGTSYEQYF.

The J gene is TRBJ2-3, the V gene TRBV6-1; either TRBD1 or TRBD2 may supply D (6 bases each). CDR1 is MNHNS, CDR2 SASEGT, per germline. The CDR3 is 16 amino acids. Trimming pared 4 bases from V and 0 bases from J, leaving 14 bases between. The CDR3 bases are TGTGCCAGCAGTGTAGGCGGGACACCTAGCACAGATACGCAGTATTTT. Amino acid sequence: CASSVGGTPSTDTQYF.

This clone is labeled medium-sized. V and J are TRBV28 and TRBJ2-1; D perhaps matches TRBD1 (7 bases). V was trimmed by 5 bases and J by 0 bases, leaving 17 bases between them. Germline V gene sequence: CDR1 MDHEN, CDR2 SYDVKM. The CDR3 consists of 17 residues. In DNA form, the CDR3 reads TGTGCCAGCAGTCCCCCATCAGGGGGGTTCTCCTACAATGAGCAGTTCTTC. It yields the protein CASSPPSGGFSYNEQFF.

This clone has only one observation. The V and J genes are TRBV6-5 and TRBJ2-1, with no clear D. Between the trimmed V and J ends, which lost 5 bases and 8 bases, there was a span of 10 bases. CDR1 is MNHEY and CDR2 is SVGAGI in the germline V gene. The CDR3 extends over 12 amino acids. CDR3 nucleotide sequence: TGTGCCAGCAGTGAAACTTACTATGAGCAGTTCTTC. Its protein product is CASSETYYEQFF.

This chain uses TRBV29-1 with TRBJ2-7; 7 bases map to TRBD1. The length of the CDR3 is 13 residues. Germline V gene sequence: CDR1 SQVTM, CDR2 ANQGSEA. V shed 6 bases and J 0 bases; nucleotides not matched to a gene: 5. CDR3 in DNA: TGCAGCGTCGGACAGGAACCCTCCTACGAGCAGTACTTC. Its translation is CSVGQEPSYEQYF.

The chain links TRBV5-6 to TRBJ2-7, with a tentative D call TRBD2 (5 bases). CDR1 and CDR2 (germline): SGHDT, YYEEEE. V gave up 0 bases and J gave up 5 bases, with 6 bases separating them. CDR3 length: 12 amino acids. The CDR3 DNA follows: TGTGCCAGCAGCTTGGTCGGGGACGAGCAGTACTTC. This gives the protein CASSLVGDEQYF.

In DNA form, the CDR3 reads TGTGCCAGCAGCCAGGGAAGACTAGAGGTGTGGGGCAATGAGCAGTTCTTC. It is translated as CASSQGRLEVWGNEQFF. The chain employs TRBV4-2 and TRBJ2-1; weak D call: TRBD2 (6 bases). This CDR3 region has 17 residues. V dropped 3 bases and J dropped 6 bases, with 21 bases sitting between them. Germline CDR1 and CDR2: LGHNA and YNFKEQ.

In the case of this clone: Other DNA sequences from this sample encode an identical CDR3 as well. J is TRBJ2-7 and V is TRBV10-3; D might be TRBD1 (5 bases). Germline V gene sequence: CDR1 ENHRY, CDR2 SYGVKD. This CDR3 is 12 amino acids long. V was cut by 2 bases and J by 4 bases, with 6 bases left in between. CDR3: CAISEDRYEQYF. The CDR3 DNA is TGTGCCATCAGTGAGGACAGATACGAGCAGTACTTC.

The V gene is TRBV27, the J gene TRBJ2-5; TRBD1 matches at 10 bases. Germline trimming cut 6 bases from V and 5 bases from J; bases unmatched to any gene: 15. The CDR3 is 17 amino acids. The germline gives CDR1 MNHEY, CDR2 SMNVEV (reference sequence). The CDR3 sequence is CASRSLTGTGVGETQYF. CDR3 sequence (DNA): TGTGCCAGCAGATCGTTAACCGGGACAGGGGTTGGGGAGACCCAGTACTTC.

CDR3 sequence (DNA): TGTGCCAGCAGTTACTCGATGTCAGATACGCAGTATTTT. Its protein product is CASSYSMSDTQYF. The rearrangement links TRBV6-6 to TRBJ2-3, with unresolved D. Per the germline V gene, CDR1 is MNHNY and CDR2 is SVGAGI (reference sequence). Trimming shortened V by 0 bases and J by 4 bases, and 5 bases separated the two germline ends. CDR3 length: 13 amino acids.

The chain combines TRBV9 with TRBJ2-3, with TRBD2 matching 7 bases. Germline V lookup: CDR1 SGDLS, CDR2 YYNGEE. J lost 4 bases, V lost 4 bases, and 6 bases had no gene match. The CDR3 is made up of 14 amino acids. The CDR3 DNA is TGTGCCAGCAGCCCAGGGAGGGCTTCAGATACGCAGTATTTT. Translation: CASSPGRASDTQYF. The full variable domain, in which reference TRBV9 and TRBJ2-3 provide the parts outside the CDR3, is DSGVTQTPKHLITATGQRVTLRCSPRSGDLSVYWYQQSLDQGLQFLIQYYNGEERAKGNILERFSAQQFPDLHSELNLSSLELGDSALYFCASSPGRASDTQYFGPGTRLTVL.

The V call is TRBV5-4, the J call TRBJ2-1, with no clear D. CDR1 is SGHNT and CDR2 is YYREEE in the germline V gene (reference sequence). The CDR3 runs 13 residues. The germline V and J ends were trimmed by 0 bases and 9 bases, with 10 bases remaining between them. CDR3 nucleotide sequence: TGTGCCAGCAGCTTGGGCCTTTCGGGTGAGCAGTTCTTC. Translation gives CASSLGLSGEQFF.

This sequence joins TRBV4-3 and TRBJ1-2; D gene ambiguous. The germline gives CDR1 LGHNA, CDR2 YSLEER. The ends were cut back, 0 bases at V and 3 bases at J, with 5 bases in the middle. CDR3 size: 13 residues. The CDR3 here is CASSQETDYGYTF. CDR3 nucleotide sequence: TGCGCCAGCAGCCAAGAAACAGACTATGGCTACACCTTC.

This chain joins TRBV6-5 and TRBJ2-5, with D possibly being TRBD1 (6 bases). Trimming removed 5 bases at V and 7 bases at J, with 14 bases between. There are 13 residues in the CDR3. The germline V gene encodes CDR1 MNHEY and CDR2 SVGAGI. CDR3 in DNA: TGTGCCAGCAGTCCGGGACAACGGGGGACCCAGTACTTC. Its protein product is CASSPGQRGTQYF.

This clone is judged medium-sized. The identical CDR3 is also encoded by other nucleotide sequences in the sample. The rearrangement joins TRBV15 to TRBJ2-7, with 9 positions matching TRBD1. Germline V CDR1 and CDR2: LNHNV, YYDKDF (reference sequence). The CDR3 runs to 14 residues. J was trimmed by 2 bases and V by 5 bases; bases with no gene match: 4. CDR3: CATSDRTGAYEQYF. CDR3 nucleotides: TGTGCCACCAGCGACCGGACAGGGGCCTACGAGCAGTACTTC.

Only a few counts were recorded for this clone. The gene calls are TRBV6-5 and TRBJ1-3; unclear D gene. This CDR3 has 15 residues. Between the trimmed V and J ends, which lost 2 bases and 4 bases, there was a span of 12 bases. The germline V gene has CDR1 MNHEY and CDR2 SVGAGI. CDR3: CASSYKGWAGNTIYF. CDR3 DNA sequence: TGTGCCAGCAGTTACAAAGGGTGGGCAGGAAACACCATATATTTT.